A selection of T cell receptor beta chains follows, all from one sample in a study of shared clonotypes between healthy human individuals. Using immunoSEQ multiplex PCR, the repertoire was profiled, and TCRdb retains in-frame clones only, with some absent. The table has around 1.9 million clones, around 93% seen once. The material sequenced was naive CD8+ T cells from PBMCs. Receptor source: a man between 18 and 35 years old in good health. Some clones in this sample may be carry-over from other donors' samples. Each CDR3 is given with its conserved first and last residue. Each record gives: J gene, V gene, D gene, clone size, CDR3 DNA, CDR3 protein. The D gene is left open where the match is weak. A row's size may be missing; if present it is once, few, many or a size class.

j_call: TRBJ1-4; v_call: TRBV18; d_call: NA; clone_size: NA; cdr3_nt: TGTGCCAGCTCAACCTCGAGGGGCAGGAATGAAAAACTGTTTTTT; cdr3_aa: CASSTSRGRNEKLFF
j_call: TRBJ2-3; v_call: TRBV5-6; d_call: TRBD1; clone_size: NA; cdr3_nt: TGTGCCAGCAGTTACAGGGGAGAAGATACGCAGTATTTT; cdr3_aa: CASSYRGEDTQYF
j_call: TRBJ2-1; v_call: TRBV7-9; d_call: NA; clone_size: NA; cdr3_nt: TGTGCCAGCACCGATGGGGCGAAATCCTACAATGAGCAGTTCTTC; cdr3_aa: CASTDGAKSYNEQFF
j_call: TRBJ1-3; v_call: TRBV2; d_call: NA; clone_size: NA; cdr3_nt: TGTGCCAGCAGGGAGACCGATACCCACACCATATATTTT; cdr3_aa: CASRETDTHTIYF
j_call: TRBJ1-1; v_call: TRBV6-5; d_call: NA; clone_size: NA; cdr3_nt: TGTGCCAGCCTGGACAGAGGGAACACTGAAGCTTTCTTT; cdr3_aa: CASLDRGNTEAFF
j_call: TRBJ1-5; v_call: TRBV15; d_call: NA; clone_size: NA; cdr3_nt: TGTGCCACCAGCCCTTCCCGGGGAAGCAATCAGCCCCAGCATTTT; cdr3_aa: CATSPSRGSNQPQHF
j_call: TRBJ1-1; v_call: TRBV7-9; d_call: NA; clone_size: NA; cdr3_nt: TGTGCCAGCAGGACAGTCACTGAAGCTTTCTTT; cdr3_aa: CASRTVTEAFF
j_call: TRBJ1-5; v_call: TRBV28; d_call: NA; clone_size: NA; cdr3_nt: TGTGCCAGCAGTTTATTTGTAAGCAATCAGCCCCAGCATTTT; cdr3_aa: CASSLFVSNQPQHF
j_call: TRBJ2-1; v_call: TRBV7-7; d_call: TRBD2; clone_size: NA; cdr3_nt: TGTGCCAGCAGCGCCGAACTAGCGGTTTACAATGAGCAGTTCTTC; cdr3_aa: CASSAELAVYNEQFF
j_call: TRBJ1-1; v_call: TRBV28; d_call: NA; clone_size: NA; cdr3_nt: TGTGCCAGCAGTTTTGGAGTTACGGGCACTGAAGCTTTCTTT; cdr3_aa: CASSFGVTGTEAFF
j_call: TRBJ1-5; v_call: TRBV27; d_call: NA; clone_size: once; cdr3_nt: TGTGCCAGCAGTTTATCGGGCGGGGCTCAGCCCCAGCATTTT; cdr3_aa: CASSLSGGAQPQHF